This is a list of T cell receptor beta chains from one sample in a study of control samples from healthy donors and cancer patients. Data came from immunoSEQ multiplex PCR; TCRdb stores just in-frame clones and leaves some out. The sample lists about 190,000 clones, over 80% occurring once. Source material: blood. The source is a man aged 18 to 29 in good health. CDR3s include the opening cysteine and the closing phenylalanine or tryptophan. The D gene is left open where the match is weak. The size entry is marked missing in some rows and otherwise reads once, few, many or a size class.

D gene: NA; V gene: TRBV29-1; J gene: TRBJ1-5; clone size: NA; CDR3 DNA: TGCACCAGTGGCCGGGCAGGGCCGAGCAATCAGCCCCAGCATTTT; CDR3 protein: CTSGRAGPSNQPQHF
D gene: NA; V gene: TRBV30; J gene: TRBJ1-1; clone size: NA; CDR3 DNA: TGTGCCGAGGGCGGGGGCGATACTGAAGCCTTCTTT; CDR3 protein: CAEGGGDTEAFF
D gene: NA; V gene: TRBV24-1; J gene: TRBJ1-4; clone size: NA; CDR3 DNA: TGTGCCACCCATAAGACAGATTTGAATCGGGCTAATGAAAAACTGTTTTTT; CDR3 protein: CATHKTDLNRANEKLFF
D gene: NA; V gene: TRBV6-1; J gene: TRBJ2-3; clone size: NA; CDR3 DNA: TGTGCCAGCAGTGACTATTTTGGGGTTGATAGCACAGATACGCAGTATTTT; CDR3 protein: CASSDYFGVDSTDTQYF
D gene: TRBD2; V gene: TRBV19; J gene: TRBJ2-1; clone size: NA; CDR3 DNA: TGTGCCAGTAGTATATCGGGGTCGGGGGGGAGCTCCTACAATGAGCAGTTCTTC; CDR3 protein: CASSISGSGGSSYNEQFF
D gene: NA; V gene: TRBV14; J gene: TRBJ1-1; clone size: NA; CDR3 DNA: TGTGCCAGCAGCCCCACAGGAGCGGTTGAAGCTTTCTTT; CDR3 protein: CASSPTGAVEAFF
D gene: TRBD1; V gene: TRBV27; J gene: TRBJ2-7; clone size: NA; CDR3 DNA: TGTGCCAGCAGTACGTACACGGTTCGTATTCCGGACAGGACCTCCTACGAGCAGTACTTC; CDR3 protein: CASSTYTVRIPDRTSYEQYF
D gene: NA; V gene: TRBV5-4; J gene: TRBJ1-5; clone size: NA; CDR3 DNA: TGTGCCAGCAGCTTTGGTAGCAATCAGCCCCAGCATTTT; CDR3 protein: CASSFGSNQPQHF
D gene: NA; V gene: TRBV5-4; J gene: TRBJ1-3; clone size: NA; CDR3 DNA: TGTGCCAGCAGCTTGGGCGCAGGGAGCGGAAACACCATATATTTT; CDR3 protein: CASSLGAGSGNTIYF
D gene: NA; V gene: TRBV3-1/TRBV3-2; J gene: TRBJ1-6; clone size: NA; CDR3 DNA: TGTGCCAGCAGCCAAGCTCGGGTTAATTCACCCCTCCACTTT; CDR3 protein: CASSQARVNSPLHF
D gene: NA; V gene: TRBV3-1/TRBV3-2; J gene: TRBJ1-6; clone size: NA; CDR3 DNA: TGTGCCAGCAGCCAGGGCGGAGATAATTCACCCCTCCACTTT; CDR3 protein: CASSQGGDNSPLHF
D gene: TRBD1; V gene: TRBV7-9; J gene: TRBJ2-3; clone size: NA; CDR3 DNA: TGTGCCAGCAGCCTAGGGGGCATCAGCACAGATACGCAGTATTTT; CDR3 protein: CASSLGGISTDTQYF
D gene: NA; V gene: TRBV27; J gene: TRBJ1-2; clone size: NA; CDR3 DNA: TGTGCCAGCAGTAGGGGGTTTAACTATGGCTACACCTTC; CDR3 protein: CASSRGFNYGYTF
D gene: TRBD1; V gene: TRBV19; J gene: TRBJ2-3; clone size: NA; CDR3 DNA: TGTGCCAGTAGCCGACAGGGGGCCCAAGATACGCAGTATTTT; CDR3 protein: CASSRQGAQDTQYF
D gene: NA; V gene: TRBV2; J gene: TRBJ2-7; clone size: NA; CDR3 DNA: TGTGCCAGCAAGGGGGGGGTCTCCTACGAGCAGTACTTC; CDR3 protein: CASKGGVSYEQYF
D gene: NA; V gene: TRBV4-1; J gene: TRBJ1-4; clone size: once; CDR3 DNA: TGCGCCAGCAGCCGGGTGGGACCCCAAGAAAAACTGTTTTTT; CDR3 protein: CASSRVGPQEKLFF
D gene: TRBD2; V gene: TRBV9; J gene: TRBJ2-2; clone size: NA; CDR3 DNA: TGTGCCAGCAGCCCCCGGGGGGCGAACACCGGGGAGCTGTTTTTT; CDR3 protein: CASSPRGANTGELFF
D gene: NA; V gene: TRBV9; J gene: TRBJ1-2; clone size: NA; CDR3 DNA: TGTGCCAGCAGCTCAACCCCCGTGTCTAACTATGGCTACACCTTC; CDR3 protein: CASSSTPVSNYGYTF
D gene: NA; V gene: TRBV30; J gene: TRBJ2-7; clone size: NA; CDR3 DNA: TGTGCCTGGAGTGTTAGGGGTCTCGAGCAGTACTTC; CDR3 protein: CAWSVRGLEQYF
D gene: TRBD2; V gene: TRBV7-3; J gene: TRBJ2-7; clone size: NA; CDR3 DNA: TGTGCCAGCAGCCCCCGCGGGGGGGACTTCTACGAGCAGTACTTC; CDR3 protein: CASSPRGGDFYEQYF
D gene: NA; V gene: TRBV5-1; J gene: TRBJ2-2; clone size: NA; CDR3 DNA: TGCGCCAGCAGCTTGACATCGACGATGGGGGAGCTGTTTTTT; CDR3 protein: CASSLTSTMGELFF
D gene: NA; V gene: TRBV7-3; J gene: TRBJ2-7; clone size: NA; CDR3 DNA: TGTGCCAGCAGCCCAGGGGATGGTGAGTTACGAGGACAGTACTTC; CDR3 protein: CASSPGDGELRGQYF
D gene: TRBD1; V gene: TRBV2; J gene: TRBJ2-5; clone size: NA; CDR3 DNA: TGTGCCAGCAGGGGGGACAGCGAGACCCAGTACTTC; CDR3 protein: CASRGDSETQYF
D gene: TRBD1; V gene: TRBV6-1; J gene: TRBJ2-7; clone size: NA; CDR3 DNA: TGTGCCAGCAGTGATGGTTTGGGACAGAACAACTTC; CDR3 protein: CASSDGLGQNNF
D gene: NA; V gene: TRBV24-1; J gene: TRBJ2-5; clone size: NA; CDR3 DNA: TGTGCCACCAGTGATCCCCGGGGAGGGGGCAGTGAGACCCAGTACTTC; CDR3 protein: CATSDPRGGGSETQYF
D gene: TRBD1; V gene: TRBV2; J gene: TRBJ1-1; clone size: NA; CDR3 DNA: TGTGCCAGCAGGGACAGGACCGGGGATCTCGGTGAAGCTTTCTTT; CDR3 protein: CASRDRTGDLGEAFF
D gene: NA; V gene: TRBV5-5; J gene: TRBJ1-1; clone size: NA; CDR3 DNA: TGTGCCAGCAGCTTGGACTGGAACACTGAAGCTTTCTTT; CDR3 protein: CASSLDWNTEAFF
D gene: NA; V gene: TRBV21-1; J gene: TRBJ2-7; clone size: NA; CDR3 DNA: TGTGCCAGCAGCAAACAGGGGTTCCCCTACGAGCAGTACTTC; CDR3 protein: CASSKQGFPYEQYF
D gene: NA; V gene: TRBV7-3; J gene: TRBJ2-3; clone size: NA; CDR3 DNA: TGTGCCAGCAGCTTAAATCAGGCAGATACGCAGTATTTT; CDR3 protein: CASSLNQADTQYF
D gene: NA; V gene: TRBV28; J gene: TRBJ1-1; clone size: NA; CDR3 DNA: TGTGCCAGCAGTCCTCCAGGACAGAAGAACACTGAAGCTTTCTTT; CDR3 protein: CASSPPGQKNTEAFF
D gene: TRBD1; V gene: TRBV27; J gene: TRBJ1-5; clone size: NA; CDR3 DNA: TGTGCCAGCCGGACAGGGATTGGTCAGCCCCAGCATTTT; CDR3 protein: CASRTGIGQPQHF
D gene: NA; V gene: TRBV10-3; J gene: TRBJ2-6; clone size: NA; CDR3 DNA: TGTGCCATCAAAGACTCTGGGGCCAACGTCCTGACTTTC; CDR3 protein: CAIKDSGANVLTF
D gene: NA; V gene: TRBV2; J gene: TRBJ2-7; clone size: NA; CDR3 DNA: TGTGCCAGCAGCGAATACGAGCAGTACTTC; CDR3 protein: CASSEYEQYF
D gene: NA; V gene: TRBV5-1; J gene: TRBJ1-3; clone size: NA; CDR3 DNA: TGCGCCAGCAGCTCCCAGGGAGGAAACACCATATATTTT; CDR3 protein: CASSSQGGNTIYF
D gene: NA; V gene: TRBV28; J gene: TRBJ1-2; clone size: few; CDR3 DNA: TGTGCCAGCAGTTTGGACGGGTATGGCTACACCTTC; CDR3 protein: CASSLDGYGYTF
D gene: NA; V gene: TRBV14; J gene: TRBJ2-5; clone size: NA; CDR3 DNA: TGTGCCAGCAGCCATAGTGGAGGGGAGACCCAGTACTTC; CDR3 protein: CASSHSGGETQYF
D gene: TRBD2; V gene: TRBV27; J gene: TRBJ2-3; clone size: NA; CDR3 DNA: TGTGCCAGCAGCCCGGAGCGGGGGGATACAGATACGCAGTATTTT; CDR3 protein: CASSPERGDTDTQYF
D gene: NA; V gene: TRBV10-3; J gene: TRBJ2-7; clone size: once; CDR3 DNA: TGTGCCATCAGTCCCGGGACAACGTCACTCGGGGAGCAGTACTTC; CDR3 protein: CAISPGTTSLGEQYF